This T cell receptor beta chain was captured in a study of blood T cell repertoires in COVID-19. The protocol was immunoSEQ multiplex PCR, while the TCRdb copy is restricted to in-frame clones and leaves out a portion. The sample has roughly 100,000 clones, around nine tenths seen once; the top ten hold 4.5% to 5.5%. Trimming removed 1 base from V and 7 bases from J, with 15 bases in between. Per germline, CDR1 SGDLS and CDR2 YYNGEE. This CDR3 spans 14 amino acids. Sequenced: peripheral blood. This receptor was obtained from a human donor in a cohort sampled during active COVID-19. V is TRBV9 and J is TRBJ2-7, with no clear D. The chain's CDR3 is CASSVSPTATEQYF. CDR3 DNA: TGTGCCAGCAGCGTAAGCCCTACGGCGACAGAGCAGTACTTC.